These T cell receptor beta chains were read from a single sample in a study of T cells after yellow fever vaccination. Via MiXCR, TCRdb re-called the 5' RACE reads, giving one row per CDR3 protein. The table has about 580,000 distinct CDR3 sequences, less than 20% seen once; the top ten hold 17%. Specimen: PBMCs, collected 4 to 5 days after the first yellow fever vaccination. The receptors shown here come from a man between 18 and 29 years old who received the YFV17D yellow fever vaccine. The CDR3 runs from the conserved cysteine through the conserved F or W. Each record gives: CDR3 protein, CDR3 DNA, V gene, J gene, clone size, D gene. D genes are given only for firm matches. Size is omitted from some rows. Given values are once, few, many or a class for expanded clones.

CASSHTTPSYNEQFF	TGTGCCAGCAGTCACACCACACCGTCCTACAATGAGCAGTTCTTC	TRBV6-2/TRBV6-3	TRBJ2-1	few	.
CASSPARQRDEQFF	TGTGCCAGCAGCCCAGCCCGACAGAGGGATGAGCAGTTCTTC	TRBV7-9	TRBJ2-1	many	.
CASSLVFGSSGDEQFF	TGTGCCAGCAGCCTCGTCTTTGGGTCTAGCGGGGATGAGCAGTTCTTC	TRBV4-2	TRBJ2-1	.	TRBD2
CASSYWGLPEAFF	TGTGCCAGCAGTTACTGGGGGCTGCCTGAAGCTTTCTTT	TRBV6-5	TRBJ1-1	.	.
CASSLVVVGPSADTQYF	TGTGCCAGCAGCTTAGTGGTTGTTGGTCCCAGCGCAGATACGCAGTATTTT	TRBV7-8	TRBJ2-3	.	.
CASSFLSHSPLHF	TGTGCCAGCAGCTTCCTTAGCCATTCACCCCTCCACTTT	TRBV7-9	TRBJ1-6	.	.
CASSPVSALGAQYF	TGTGCCAGCTCACCGGTTAGCGCCCTAGGAGCCCAGTACTTC	TRBV18	TRBJ2-5	.	.
CASSQFRRETQYF	TGCGCCAGCAGCCAGTTCCGCCGGGAGACCCAGTACTTC	TRBV4-1	TRBJ2-5	.	.
CASSYGLAGVLEQYF	TGTGCCAGCAGTTACGGGCTAGCGGGGGTTCTCGAGCAGTACTTC	TRBV6-5	TRBJ2-7	few	TRBD2
CASGGGKGARYNEQFF	TGCGCCAGCGGGGGAGGAAAGGGCGCGAGATACAATGAGCAGTTCTTC	TRBV4-3	TRBJ2-1	few	.
CASSRKGQGARYGYTF	TGTGCCAGCAGTCGAAAAGGACAGGGGGCAAGGTATGGCTACACCTTC	TRBV3-1	TRBJ1-2	once	TRBD1
CASSSRQGRGNQPQHF	TGTGCCAGCAGCTCTCGACAGGGTCGGGGCAATCAGCCCCAGCATTTT	TRBV5-6	TRBJ1-5	.	TRBD1
CASSLARRDTQYF	TGTGCCAGCAGCTTAGCGCGGCGAGATACGCAGTATTTT	TRBV7-6	TRBJ2-3	many	.
CASSQGQPPYEQYF	TGCGCCAGCAGCCAAGGACAGCCCCCCTACGAGCAGTACTTC	TRBV5-1	TRBJ2-7	few	.
CASRRGRDESF	TGTGCCAGCAGGCGCGGCAGGGATGAGTCCTTC	TRBV12-3/TRBV12-4	TRBJ2-1	.	.
CASRGSRRGKGRSYEQYF	TGCGCCAGCAGGGGCTCAAGGAGGGGCAAAGGGAGGTCCTACGAGCAGTACTTC	TRBV10-1	TRBJ2-7	many	.
CASSRGLEGQQYF	TGCGCCAGCAGCCGTGGACTAGAAGGCCAGCAGTACTTC	TRBV5-1	TRBJ2-7	few	TRBD2
CAISRTENTEAFF	TGTGCCATCAGTCGGACAGAGAACACTGAAGCTTTCTTT	TRBV10-3	TRBJ1-1	few	.
CASSFTPSGNTIYF	TGTGCCAGCAGCTTTACCCCCTCTGGAAACACCATATATTTT	TRBV7-6	TRBJ1-3	.	.
CASSLVFGGGTDTQYF	TGCGCCAGCAGCCTGGTTTTCGGGGGCGGCACAGATACGCAGTATTTT	TRBV5-1	TRBJ2-3	many	.